A selection of T cell receptor beta chains follows, all from one sample in a study of regulatory T cells in long-lasting Graves disease. TCRdb re-called the multiplex PCR reads through MiXCR, storing one row per CDR3 protein. This table has about 560,000 distinct CDR3 sequences, roughly 15% appearing once. This sample was also put to use in a study of T cells in Graves' hyperthyroidism and ophthalmopathy.

The material sequenced was peripheral blood mononuclear cells (PBMCs), taken at new diagnosis, from a patient treated with antithyroid drugs. The receptors come from a man aged 18-30 years with Graves disease. The CDR3 runs from the conserved cysteine through the conserved F or W. The D gene is left open where the match is weak. The size field is filled for only some rows; it gives once, few, many or a size class.

clone size	D gene	V gene	J gene	CDR3 protein	CDR3 DNA
many	.	TRBV28	TRBJ2-3	CASSLVQDTQYF	TGCGCCAGCAGCTTGGTCCAAGATACGCAGTATTTT
few	.	TRBV19	TRBJ1-4	CASSIQELSNEKLFF	TGTGCCAGTAGTATTCAGGAACTCTCTAATGAAAAACTGTTTTTT
many	.	TRBV24-1	TRBJ2-3	CATSDPLRGGTDTQYF	TGTGCCACCAGTGATCCACTCAGGGGTGGCACAGATACGCAGTATTTT
few	.	TRBV19	TRBJ2-7	CASRAGVAGEQYF	TGTGCCAGTAGAGCCGGGGTAGCAGGCGAGCAGTACTTC
few	TRBD2	TRBV6-6	TRBJ2-1	CASSSGLGNNEQFF	TGTGCCAGCAGTTCGGGACTAGGAAACAATGAGCAGTTCTTC
few	.	TRBV2	TRBJ2-2	CASSDQRNTGELFF	TGTGCCAGCAGTGATCAGCGAAACACCGGGGAGCTGTTTTTT
many	TRBD2	TRBV7-9	TRBJ2-1	CASSFPSGGSVSYNEQFF	TGTGCCAGCAGCTTCCCGAGTGGCGGGAGTGTCTCCTACAATGAGCAGTTCTTC
.	TRBD1	TRBV5-5	TRBJ2-7	CASSFAWDRVNEQYF	TGTGCCAGCAGCTTTGCCTGGGACAGGGTGAACGAGCAGTACTTC
few	.	TRBV20-1	TRBJ1-4	CSARLFEKLFF	TGCAGTGCTAGACTTTTTGAAAAACTGTTTTTT
.	.	TRBV24-1	TRBJ2-3	CAASEGQSGFTDTQYF	TGTGCCGCCAGTGAGGGCCAGAGCGGGTTCACAGATACGCAGTATTTT